Listed below are T cell receptor beta chains from one sample, sequenced in a study of memory CD4+ T cells and cytomegalovirus serostatus. TCRdb's copy holds only in-frame clones and misses some; the assay was immunoSEQ multiplex PCR. This sample has 70,000 or so clones, with around 82% found just once. Sequencing input: memory CD4+ T cells from blood. All receptors come from an adult in good health and CMV-seropositive. The CDR3 runs from the conserved cysteine through the conserved F or W. The D gene is left open where the match is weak. Part of the rows lack a size; the others show once, few, many or a class for expanded clones.

>-|TRBD2|TRBV4-3|TRBJ2-3
CASSLIAGGKDTQYF
TGCGCCAGCAGTCTTATAGCGGGAGGGAAAGATACGCAGTATTTT
>-|-|TRBV9|TRBJ2-2
CASSGIAGELFF
TGTGCCAGCAGCGGGATAGCCGGGGAGCTGTTTTTT
>-|-|TRBV30|TRBJ1-5
CAWSRGTDQPQHF
TGTGCCTGGAGTCGGGGTACGGATCAGCCCCAGCATTTT
>few|-|TRBV10-2|TRBJ1-1
CASSVQGVHTEAFF
TGCGCCAGCAGCGTCCAAGGAGTACACACTGAAGCTTTCTTT
>once|-|TRBV7-2|TRBJ1-2
CASSLNGPYGYTF
TGTGCCAGCAGCCTAAATGGCCCCTATGGCTACACCTTC
>-|-|TRBV2|TRBJ1-2
CASSEVEMWTGEYGYTF
TGTGCCAGCAGTGAAGTTGAAATGTGGACGGGGGAATATGGCTACACCTTC
>-|-|TRBV2|TRBJ2-5
CASSVPGLETQYF
TGTGCCAGCAGTGTGCCGGGGCTGGAGACCCAGTACTTC
>-|-|TRBV30|TRBJ1-1
CAWRRDGGTEAFF
TGTGCCTGGAGAAGGGATGGAGGGACTGAAGCTTTCTTT
>-|TRBD1|TRBV14|TRBJ2-4
CASSPNREGARGIQYF
TGTGCCAGCAGCCCCAACCGAGAGGGGGCTCGGGGCATTCAGTACTTC
>once|-|TRBV5-6|TRBJ2-3
CASSLVGDPTDTQYF
TGTGCCAGCAGCTTGGTTGGGGATCCCACAGATACGCAGTATTTT
>-|TRBD1|TRBV19|TRBJ2-2
CASSIPGQGVFGTGELFF
TGTGCCAGTAGTATTCCGGGACAGGGGGTGTTTGGCACCGGGGAGCTGTTTTTT
>few|TRBD1|TRBV19|TRBJ2-2
CASRLQGGSGELFF
TGTGCCAGTAGGCTACAGGGGGGTAGCGGGGAGCTGTTTTTT
>-|-|TRBV19|TRBJ1-2
CASKPTNEDGYTF
TGTGCCAGTAAGCCTACGAATGAGGATGGCTACACCTTC
>once|-|TRBV5-6|TRBJ2-7
CASSLALMGQYF
TGTGCCAGCAGCTTGGCCCTAATGGGGCAGTACTTC
>-|TRBD2|TRBV5-1|TRBJ2-5
CASSFSGGSRETQYF
TGCGCCAGCAGCTTTTCAGGCGGGAGCAGAGAGACCCAGTACTTC
>-|-|TRBV5-4|TRBJ1-1
CASSSFNRDTEAFF
TGTGCCAGCAGCTCTTTTAACAGGGACACTGAAGCTTTCTTT
>-|TRBD1|TRBV5-1|TRBJ2-5
CASSSTIRAGGQETQYF
TGCGCCAGCAGCTCCACAATCAGAGCAGGGGGTCAAGAGACCCAGTACTTC
>once|-|TRBV11-3|TRBJ1-1
CASSLVITEAFF
TGTGCCAGCAGCTTAGTGATCACTGAAGCTTTCTTT
>few|-|TRBV6-1|TRBJ2-1
CASSEVGDYNEQFF
TGTGCCAGCAGTGAGGTTGGAGACTACAATGAGCAGTTCTTC
>-|TRBD1|TRBV6-6|TRBJ2-2
CASSPGQGAAGELFF
TGTGCCAGCAGTCCCGGACAGGGGGCCGCCGGGGAGCTGTTTTTT
>few|TRBD1|TRBV7-7|TRBJ1-4
CASSSGQGLSTNEKLFF
TGTGCCAGCAGCTCCGGACAGGGCTTGTCGACTAATGAAAAACTGTTTTTT
>-|TRBD2|TRBV7-9|TRBJ2-3
CASSLGVAGAHTDTQYF
TGTGCCAGCAGCTTAGGGGTAGCGGGGGCGCACACAGATACGCAGTATTTT
>-|-|TRBV10-3|TRBJ1-1
CAIRGDSSEDTEAFF
TGTGCCATCAGGGGAGACAGTTCTGAAGACACTGAAGCTTTCTTT
>-|-|TRBV10-2|TRBJ2-5
CASSDGAVIETQYF
TGCGCCAGCAGTGATGGGGCGGTTATAGAGACCCAGTACTTC
>-|-|TRBV15|TRBJ2-2
CATSRDPRAGELFF
TGTGCCACCAGCAGAGATCCCCGGGCCGGGGAGCTGTTTTTT
>-|-|TRBV5-4|TRBJ2-5
CASSWARETQYF
TGTGCCAGCAGCTGGGCCAGAGAGACCCAGTACTTC
>once|-|TRBV7-2|TRBJ1-5
CASSAYRRQPQHF
TGTGCCAGCAGCGCCTACAGGAGGCAGCCCCAGCATTTT
>-|TRBD2|TRBV5-1|TRBJ2-1
CASSLVGGENEQFF
TGCGCCAGCAGCTTGGTGGGGGGGGAAAATGAGCAGTTCTTC
>-|-|TRBV7-9|TRBJ2-7
CASSTGRDYEQYF
TGTGCCAGCTCCACGGGACGAGATTATGAGCAGTACTTC
>-|-|TRBV5-6|TRBJ1-2
CASSRELWGYTF
TGTGCCAGCAGCCGGGAGTTGTGGGGCTACACCTTC
>-|-|TRBV11-2|TRBJ2-1
CASSFQPNDNEQFF
TGTGCCAGCAGCTTCCAACCTAATGACAATGAGCAGTTCTTC
>few|TRBD2|TRBV5-1|TRBJ2-5
CASSPTGGQETQYF
TGCGCCAGCAGCCCGACGGGGGGCCAAGAGACCCAGTACTTC
>-|TRBD1|TRBV6-1|TRBJ1-5
CASSEAPGTGSNNQPQHF
TGTGCCAGCAGTGAAGCCCCAGGGACAGGGAGTAACAATCAGCCCCAGCATTTT
>-|-|TRBV11-3|TRBJ2-5
CASSLVASQETQYF
TGTGCCAGCAGCTTAGTGGCCAGCCAAGAGACCCAGTACTTC
>-|TRBD1|TRBV5-4|TRBJ1-2
CASSWTGGGGGYTF
TGTGCCAGCAGCTGGACAGGGGGTGGTGGTGGCTACACCTTC
>-|TRBD2|TRBV18|TRBJ2-2
CASSPQSASGNTGELFF
TGTGCCAGCTCACCGCAAAGCGCTAGCGGAAACACCGGGGAGCTGTTTTTT
>-|-|TRBV5-1|TRBJ1-1
CASGGETEAFF
TGCGCCAGCGGGGGAGAGACTGAAGCTTTCTTT
>-|TRBD1|TRBV9|TRBJ1-1
CASSVQGENTEAFF
TGTGCCAGCAGCGTACAGGGGGAGAATACTGAAGCTTTCTTT